This T cell receptor (beta chain) emerged from a study of control samples from healthy donors and cancer patients. The germline V gene has CDR1 LNHDA and CDR2 SQIVND (reference sequence). Trimming shortened V by 9 bases and J by 6 bases, and 23 bases separated the two germline ends. The CDR3 contains 15 residues. The table came from immunoSEQ multiplex PCR; TCRdb's copy has only in-frame clones and leaves some out. There are roughly 170,000 clones in the sample; 75% to 95% occur only once, and 2% to 2.5% lies in the top ten. The sequenced sample was blood. This receptor was identified in a woman aged 35 to 49 in good health. This sequence joins TRBV19 and TRBJ1-2; D gene ambiguous. In nucleotides, the CDR3 is TGTGCCAGCGGTACTTCCGGGGTTCCTTTTGATGGCTACACCTTC. This encodes CASGTSGVPFDGYTF.